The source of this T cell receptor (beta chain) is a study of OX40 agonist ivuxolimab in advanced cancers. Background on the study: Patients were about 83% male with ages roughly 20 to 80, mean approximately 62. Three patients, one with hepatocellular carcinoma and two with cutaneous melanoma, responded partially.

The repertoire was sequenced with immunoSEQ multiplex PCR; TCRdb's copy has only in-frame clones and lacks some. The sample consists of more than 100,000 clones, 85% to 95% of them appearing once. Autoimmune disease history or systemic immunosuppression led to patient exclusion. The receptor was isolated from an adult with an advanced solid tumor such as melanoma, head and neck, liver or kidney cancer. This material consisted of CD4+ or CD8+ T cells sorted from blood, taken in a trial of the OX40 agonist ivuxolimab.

The CDR3 DNA is TGTGCCAGCAACTCACAGGGCATTGAAAAACTGTTTTTT. This codes for CASNSQGIEKLFF. V usage is TRBV7-2 and J usage is TRBJ1-4; a possible D gene is TRBD1 (6 bases). Germline V gives CDR1 SGHTA, CDR2 FQGNSA. This CDR3 spans 13 amino acids. V was trimmed by 7 bases and J by 7 bases, leaving 13 bases between them.